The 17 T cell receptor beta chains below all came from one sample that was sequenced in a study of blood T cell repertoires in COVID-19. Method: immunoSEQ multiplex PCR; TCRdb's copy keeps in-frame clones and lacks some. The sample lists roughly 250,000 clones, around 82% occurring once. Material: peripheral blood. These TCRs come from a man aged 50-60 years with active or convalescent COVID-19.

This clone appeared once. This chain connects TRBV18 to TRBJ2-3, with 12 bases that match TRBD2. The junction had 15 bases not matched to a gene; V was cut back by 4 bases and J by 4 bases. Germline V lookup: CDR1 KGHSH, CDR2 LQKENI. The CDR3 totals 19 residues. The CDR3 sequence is CASSRSAFDTSGGSDTQYF. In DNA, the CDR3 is TGTGCCAGCTCACGCTCAGCGTTCGATACTAGCGGGGGGTCAGATACGCAGTATTTT. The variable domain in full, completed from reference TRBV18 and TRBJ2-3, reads NAGVMQNPRHLVRRRGQEARLRCSPMKGHSHVYWYRQLPEEGLKFMVYLQKENIIDESGMPKERFSAEFPKEGPSILRIQQVVRGDSAAYFCASSRSAFDTSGGSDTQYFGPGTRLTVL.

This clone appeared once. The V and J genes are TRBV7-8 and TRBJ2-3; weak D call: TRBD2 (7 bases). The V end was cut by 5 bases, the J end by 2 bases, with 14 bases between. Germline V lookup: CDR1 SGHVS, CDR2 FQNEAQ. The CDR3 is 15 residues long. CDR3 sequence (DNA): TGTGCCAGCAGCGGTGTGGGGGGGCACACAGATACGCAGTATTTT. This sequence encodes CASSGVGGHTDTQYF.

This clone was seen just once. CDR3 residues: CASSPSQGGYTF. CDR3 nucleotide sequence: TGTGCCAGCAGCCCTTCACAGGGTGGCTACACCTTC. The gene calls are TRBV7-2 and TRBJ1-2, with D maybe TRBD1 (6 bases). This CDR3 has 12 residues. Germline-derived CDR1 and CDR2 are SGHTA and FQGNSA. Trimming took off 5 bases at V and 7 bases at J, with 11 bases between the two ends.

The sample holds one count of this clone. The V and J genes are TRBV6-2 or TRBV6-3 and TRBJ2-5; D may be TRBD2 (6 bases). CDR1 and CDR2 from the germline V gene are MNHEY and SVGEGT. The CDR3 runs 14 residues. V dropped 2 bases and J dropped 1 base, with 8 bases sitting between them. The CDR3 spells CASSYPGGQETQYF. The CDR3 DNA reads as TGTGCCAGCAGTTACCCCGGGGGCCAAGAGACCCAGTACTTC.

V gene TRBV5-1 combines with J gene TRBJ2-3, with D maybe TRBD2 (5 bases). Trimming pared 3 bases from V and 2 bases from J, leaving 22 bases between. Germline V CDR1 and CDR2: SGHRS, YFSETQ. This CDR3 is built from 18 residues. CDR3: CASSSPPMDSAPTDTQYF. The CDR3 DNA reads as TGCGCCAGCAGCTCTCCACCAATGGACTCTGCCCCCACAGATACGCAGTATTTT.

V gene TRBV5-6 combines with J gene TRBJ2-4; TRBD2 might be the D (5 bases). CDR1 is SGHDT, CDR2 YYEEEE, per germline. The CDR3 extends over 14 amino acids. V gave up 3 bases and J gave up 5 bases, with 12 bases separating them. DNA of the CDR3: TGTGCCAGCAGCTCCGAGGGAATTCAAAACATTCAGTACTTC. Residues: CASSSEGIQNIQYF. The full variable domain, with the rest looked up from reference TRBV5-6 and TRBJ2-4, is DAGVTQSPTHLIKTRGQQVTLRCSPKSGHDTVSWYQQALGQGPQFIFQYYEEEERQRGNFPDRFSGHQFPNYSSELNVNALLLGDSALYLCASSSEGIQNIQYFGAGTRLSVL.

CDR3 in DNA: TGTGCCAGCAGCTCCCGGACAGGATTAAATGAAAAACTGTTTTTT. It specifies CASSSRTGLNEKLFF. The chain joins TRBV13 to TRBJ1-4; 7 nucleotides agree with TRBD1. Germline trimming cut 4 bases from V and 5 bases from J; bases unmatched to any gene: 7. Germline assignment: CDR1 PRHDT and CDR2 FYEKMQ (reference sequence). The CDR3 runs 15 residues.

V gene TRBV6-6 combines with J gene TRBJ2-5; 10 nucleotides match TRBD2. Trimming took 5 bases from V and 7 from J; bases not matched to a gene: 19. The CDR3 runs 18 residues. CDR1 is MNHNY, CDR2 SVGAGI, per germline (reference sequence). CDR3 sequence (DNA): TGTGCCAGCAGTCTCCGACCACTAGCGGGGTTTGGACTTGGGACCCAGTACTTC. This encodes CASSLRPLAGFGLGTQYF.

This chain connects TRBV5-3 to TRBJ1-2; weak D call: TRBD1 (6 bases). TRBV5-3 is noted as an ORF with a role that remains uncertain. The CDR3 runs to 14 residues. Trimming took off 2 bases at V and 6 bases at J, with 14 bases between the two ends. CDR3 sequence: CARSFDRPSHGYTF. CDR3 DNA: TGTGCCAGAAGCTTCGACAGGCCTTCCCATGGCTACACCTTC.

CDR3 amino acids: CASGSRSGLPYSNEQFF. The CDR3 nucleotides read TGTGCTAGTGGTTCTCGTTCGGGACTTCCCTACAGCAATGAGCAGTTCTTC. The chain links TRBV12-5 to TRBJ2-1, with D maybe TRBD2 (6 bases). Trimming removed 4 bases at V and 6 bases at J, with 22 bases between. The CDR3 sequence is 17 residues long. CDR1 and CDR2 from the germline V gene are LGHNT and FRNRAP.

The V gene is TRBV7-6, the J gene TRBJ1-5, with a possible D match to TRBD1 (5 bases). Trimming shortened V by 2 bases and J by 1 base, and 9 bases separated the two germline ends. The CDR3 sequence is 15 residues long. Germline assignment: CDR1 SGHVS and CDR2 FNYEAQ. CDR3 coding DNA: TGTGCCAGCAGCTTACTCGGGGGAAGCAATCAGCCCCAGCATTTT. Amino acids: CASSLLGGSNQPQHF.

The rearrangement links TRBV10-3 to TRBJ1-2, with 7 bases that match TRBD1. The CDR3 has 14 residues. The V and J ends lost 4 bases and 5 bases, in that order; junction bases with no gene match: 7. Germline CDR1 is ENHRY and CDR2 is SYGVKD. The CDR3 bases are TGTGCCATCAGTGGGGACAGTAGACCTTATGGCTACACCTTC. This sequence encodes CAISGDSRPYGYTF.

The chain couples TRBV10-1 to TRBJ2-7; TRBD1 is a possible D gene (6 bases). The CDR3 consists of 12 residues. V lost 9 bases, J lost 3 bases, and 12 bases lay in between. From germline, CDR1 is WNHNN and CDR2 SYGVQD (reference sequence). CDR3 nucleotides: TGCGCCAGAGACCGGACAGACTACGAGCAGTACTTC. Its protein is CARDRTDYEQYF.

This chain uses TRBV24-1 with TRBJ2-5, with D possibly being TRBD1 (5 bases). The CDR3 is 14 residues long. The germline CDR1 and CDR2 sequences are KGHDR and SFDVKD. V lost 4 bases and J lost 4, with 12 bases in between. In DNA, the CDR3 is TGTGCCACCAGTGAGTCAGGGCGCGGAGAGACCCAGTACTTC. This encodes CATSESGRGETQYF.

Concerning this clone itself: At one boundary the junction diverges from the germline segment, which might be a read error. This CDR3 is CATSRRPKTGGRETQYF. DNA of the CDR3: TGTGCCACCAGCCGACGTCCGAAAACCGGAGGCCGTGAGACCCAGTACTTC. The V gene is TRBV9, the J gene TRBJ2-5; a possible D gene is TRBD2 (5 bases). This CDR3 is 17 amino acids long. CDR1 is SGDLS, CDR2 YYNGEE, per germline.

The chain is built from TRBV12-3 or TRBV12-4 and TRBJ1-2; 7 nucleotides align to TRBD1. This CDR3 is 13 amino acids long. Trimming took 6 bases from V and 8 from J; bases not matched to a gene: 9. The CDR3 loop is CASSFAQGHGYTF. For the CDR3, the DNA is TGTGCCAGCAGCTTCGCACAGGGGCACGGCTACACCTTC.

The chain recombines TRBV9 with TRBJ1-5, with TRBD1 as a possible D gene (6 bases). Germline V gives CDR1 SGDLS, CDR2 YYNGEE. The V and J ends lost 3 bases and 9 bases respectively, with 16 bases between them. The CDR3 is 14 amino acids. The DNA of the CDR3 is TGTGCCAGCAGCGCAACAGGGAGGGATACGCCCCAGCATTTT. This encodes CASSATGRDTPQHF.